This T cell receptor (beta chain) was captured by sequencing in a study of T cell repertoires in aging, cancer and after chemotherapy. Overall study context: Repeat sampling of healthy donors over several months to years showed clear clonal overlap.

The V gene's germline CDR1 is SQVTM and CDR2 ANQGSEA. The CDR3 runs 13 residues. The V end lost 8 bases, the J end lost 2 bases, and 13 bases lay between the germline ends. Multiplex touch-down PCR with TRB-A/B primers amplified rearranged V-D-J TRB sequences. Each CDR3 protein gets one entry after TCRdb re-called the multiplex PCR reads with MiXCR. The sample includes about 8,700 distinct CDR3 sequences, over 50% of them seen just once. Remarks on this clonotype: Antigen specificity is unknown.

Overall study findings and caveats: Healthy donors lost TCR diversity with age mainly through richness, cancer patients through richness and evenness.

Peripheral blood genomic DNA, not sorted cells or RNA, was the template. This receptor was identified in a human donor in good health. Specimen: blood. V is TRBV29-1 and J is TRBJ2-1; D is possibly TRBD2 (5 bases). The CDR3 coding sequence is TGCAGCTCGCAGACGGGGACCTACAATGAGCAGTTCTTC. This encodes CSSQTGTYNEQFF.